One sample yielded the 21 T cell receptor beta chains listed below, sequenced in a study of follicular helper T cells after annual influenza vaccination. Stated time point: 2013-2014 season, 7 days after vaccination. Produced via immunoSEQ multiplex PCR; TCRdb's table is partial and in-frame only. This sample yields 720 or so clones, of which 65% to 70% are seen a single time; 6.9% belongs to the top ten. The sample was CXCR5+ CD38+ circulating T follicular helper cells from blood, taken 7 days after influenza vaccination. Specified subset: circulating Tfh, non-naive CD4+CXCR5+PD-1+ (ICOS+CD38+ or ICOS-CD38-). Receptors were obtained from an adult who received the influenza vaccine.

J is TRBJ2-1 and V is TRBV4-1; 8 nucleotides align to TRBD2. The CDR3 is made up of 14 amino acids. Germline loops: CDR1 MGHRA, CDR2 YSYEKL. Germline trimming cut 4 bases from V and 9 bases from J; bases unmatched to any gene: 8. The CDR3 loop reads CASSPQRESLEQFF. As DNA, the CDR3 is TGCGCCAGCAGCCCCCAGCGGGAGTCTCTTGAGCAGTTCTTC.

V and J are TRBV5-1 and TRBJ2-5; weak D call: TRBD2 (5 bases). Germline assignment: CDR1 SGHRS and CDR2 YFSETQ. The CDR3 loop spans 13 amino acids. Deletions cut 4 bases from V and 9 bases from J, with 16 bases between. The CDR3, as DNA: TGCGCCAGCAGCACAGATCCGATCGGGGCCCAGTACTTC. Translated, it gives CASSTDPIGAQYF.

The V and J genes are TRBV27 and TRBJ1-2; TRBD1 might be the D (5 bases). Trimming stripped 2 bases from V and 2 bases from J, with 12 bases between. The V gene's germline CDR1 is MNHEY and CDR2 SMNVEV (reference sequence). The CDR3 has 15 amino acids. CDR3 amino acids: CASSLLGHPNYGYTF. CDR3 coding DNA: TGTGCCAGCAGTTTACTCGGACATCCCAACTATGGCTACACCTTC.

The CDR3 sequence is CASSLYGNQPQHF. DNA for the CDR3: TGTGCCAGCAGCTTGTACGGCAATCAGCCCCAGCATTTT. This chain uses TRBV5-8 with TRBJ1-5; D is undetermined. The CDR3 length is 13 residues. V was trimmed by 1 base and J by 2 bases, leaving 4 bases between them. CDR1 SGHTS and CDR2 YDEGEE come from the germline V gene.

V gene TRBV6-1 combines with J gene TRBJ1-3, with D unclear. CDR3 size: 14 residues. V gave up 8 bases and J gave up 0 bases, with 11 bases separating them. Germline V gene sequence: CDR1 MNHNS, CDR2 SASEGT. This chain's CDR3 is CASETATSGNTIYF. In DNA, the CDR3 is TGTGCCAGCGAAACAGCAACCTCTGGAAACACCATATATTTT.

The chain employs TRBV5-4 and TRBJ2-2; D is unclear. Trimming removed 4 bases from V and 1 base from J, with 14 bases in between. Germline V lookup: CDR1 SGHNT, CDR2 YYREEE (reference sequence). This CDR3 is built from 16 residues. This chain's CDR3 is CASSAGLRGNTGELFF. The CDR3 coding sequence is TGTGCCAGCAGCGCCGGGCTTAGAGGGAACACCGGGGAGCTGTTTTTT.

V is TRBV11-3 and J is TRBJ1-1; possible D gene TRBD1, 6 bases. The CDR3 loop spans 15 amino acids. Between the trimmed V and J ends, which lost 2 bases and 1 base, there was a span of 11 bases. The germline V gene encodes CDR1 SGHNT and CDR2 YENEEA. The chain's CDR3 is CASSLRRGENTEAFF. CDR3 sequence (DNA): TGTGCCAGCAGCTTAAGAAGGGGGGAGAACACTGAAGCTTTCTTT.

The V call is TRBV5-1, the J call TRBJ1-2, with D unclear. The CDR3 spans 14 residues. Trimming pared 4 bases from V and 2 bases from J, leaving 12 bases between. Germline V gene lookup returns CDR1 SGHRS and CDR2 YFSETQ. The DNA for the CDR3 is TGCGCCAGCAGCCCCGGCGGAGGGAACTATGGCTACACCTTC. It specifies CASSPGGGNYGYTF.

This chain joins TRBV7-9 and TRBJ1-6; no clear D. The V and J ends lost 3 bases and 4 bases respectively, with 7 bases between them. This CDR3 has 14 amino acids. Per the germline V gene, CDR1 is SEHNR and CDR2 is FQNEAQ (reference sequence). Written as DNA, the CDR3 is TGTGCCAGCAGCTTGGAGGGATATAATTCACCCCTCCACTTT. This codes for CASSLEGYNSPLHF. The full variable domain, its missing parts supplied by reference TRBV7-9 and TRBJ1-6, is DTGVSQNPRHKITKRGQNVTFRCDPISEHNRLYWYRQTLGQGPEFLTYFQNEAQLEKSRLLSDRFSAERPKGSFSTLEIQRTEQGDSAMYLCASSLEGYNSPLHFGNGTRLTVT.

This chain connects TRBV30 to TRBJ2-7; maybe TRBD2 (6 bases). This CDR3 comprises 15 residues. V dropped 0 bases and J dropped 6 bases, with 18 bases sitting between them. The germline V gene has CDR1 GTSNPN and CDR2 SVGIG (reference sequence). The CDR3 sequence is CAWSVLTGGEGEQYF. DNA of the CDR3: TGTGCCTGGAGTGTACTGACCGGGGGAGAAGGCGAGCAGTACTTC.

The chain joins TRBV10-3 to TRBJ2-3; no clear D. Trimming removed 8 bases from V and 2 bases from J, with 14 bases in between. CDR1 is ENHRY, CDR2 SYGVKD, per germline. The CDR3 is made up of 14 amino acids. CDR3 region: CAIASTRYTDTQYF. CDR3 DNA: TGTGCCATCGCGTCCACACGATACACAGATACGCAGTATTTT.

V gene TRBV11-2 combines with J gene TRBJ1-3; D not certain. CDR1 and CDR2 (germline): SGHAT, FQNNGV. The CDR3 contains 13 residues. Trimming left V 8 bases short and J 6 bases short, with 14 bases between. Written as DNA, the CDR3 is TGTGCCAGCGCCCTAGCCCTGACAAACACCATATATTTT. Translating gives CASALALTNTIYF.

For the CDR3, the DNA is TGCGCCAGCAGCCAAGGGCGGGGGGAAGAGACCCAGTACTTC. It encodes CASSQGRGEETQYF. The chain employs TRBV4-1 and TRBJ2-5; 8 nucleotides agree with TRBD2. The CDR3 consists of 14 residues. J gave up 3 bases and V 1 base, and 1 base lay outside the gene matches. From germline, CDR1 is MGHRA and CDR2 YSYEKL.

The gene calls are TRBV10-3 and TRBJ2-3; TRBD2 is a possible D gene (6 bases). The CDR3 sequence is 16 residues long. Trimming removed 6 bases from V and 5 bases from J, with 21 bases in between. In germline, CDR1 is ENHRY, CDR2 SYGVKD. The CDR3 DNA reads as TGTGCCATCAGCGACCAACTAGCAGGAGCGGGAGATACGCAGTATTTT. Its translation: CAISDQLAGAGDTQYF.

This clone was detected a few times. The chain has TRBV18 and TRBJ1-2; D gene uncertain. The CDR3 contains 15 residues. Trimming pared 2 bases from V and 4 bases from J, leaving 14 bases between. Germline V gives CDR1 KGHSH, CDR2 LQKENI. The CDR3 loop reads CASSPEVGHPYGYTF. DNA for the CDR3: TGTGCCAGCTCACCAGAAGTTGGGCACCCCTATGGCTACACCTTC.

The V call is TRBV27, the J call TRBJ2-1; no definite D call. Trimming took off 5 bases at V and 6 bases at J, with 8 bases between the two ends. The CDR3 runs to 12 residues. The germline V gene encodes CDR1 MNHEY and CDR2 SMNVEV (reference sequence). Here the CDR3 reads CASSVIGNEQFF. CDR3 DNA sequence: TGTGCCAGCAGTGTAATAGGCAATGAGCAGTTCTTC.

V usage is TRBV5-6 and J usage is TRBJ1-1; the D is unclear. CDR3 length: 13 residues. Deletions cut 1 base from V and 3 bases from J, with 7 bases between. Germline assignment: CDR1 SGHDT and CDR2 YYEEEE. The CDR3 DNA follows: TGTGCCAGCAGCTTGCGGATATACACTGAAGCTTTCTTT. This gives the protein CASSLRIYTEAFF.

The chain employs TRBV18 and TRBJ1-1, with D unresolved. Trimming stripped 0 bases from V and 0 bases from J, with 5 bases between. Germline CDR1 and CDR2: KGHSH and LQKENI. The CDR3 spans 14 residues. The CDR3 protein is CASSPPSMNTEAFF. The CDR3 DNA sequence: TGTGCCAGCTCACCACCGAGCATGAACACTGAAGCTTTCTTT.

The chain combines TRBV6-6 with TRBJ2-6; D call uncertain. Per the germline V gene, CDR1 is MNHNY and CDR2 is SVGAGI (reference sequence). The CDR3 is 14 residues long. Trimming removed 9 bases at V and 2 bases at J, with 11 bases between. The CDR3 is CASQGNAGANVLTF. The DNA of the CDR3 is TGTGCCAGTCAAGGCAATGCTGGGGCCAACGTCCTGACTTTC.

The rearrangement joins TRBV4-1 to TRBJ1-3; D not certain. Trimming stripped 0 bases from V and 0 bases from J, with 9 bases between. The CDR3 loop spans 16 amino acids. Germline lookup yields CDR1 MGHRA and CDR2 YSYEKL. CDR3 sequence: CASSQEPGFSGNTIYF. CDR3 nucleotide sequence: TGCGCCAGCAGCCAAGAACCGGGATTCTCTGGAAACACCATATATTTT.

This clone occurred once. CDR3 in DNA: TGTGCCAGCAGTTCGCCCCAATCCGGGACAGGGCTCTATGGCTACACCTTC. Translated: CASSSPQSGTGLYGYTF. The chain carries TRBV28 and TRBJ1-2; TRBD1 agrees at 9 bases. CDR1 is MDHEN, CDR2 SYDVKM, per germline. The V gene end was trimmed by 4 bases and the J gene end by 4 bases; junction bases not matched to a gene: 13. This CDR3 region has 17 residues.